The entry that follows covers one TCR beta chain sequence. With 3 bases removed from V and 10 bases from J, the gap between germline ends came to 9 bases. The CDR3 length is 11 residues. Per the germline V gene, CDR1 is LNHDA and CDR2 is SQIVND (reference sequence). This entry comes from a study of T cell responses to AZD1222 COVID-19 vaccine. Clones were read by immunoSEQ multiplex PCR, and TCRdb kept only the in-frame ones, dropping some. The table includes around 110,000 clones, approximately 83% detected once. The sample in question was peripheral blood, obtained on day 0 of MenACWY control vaccination. The clonotype comes from an adult in good health. This chain uses TRBV19 with TRBJ1-1; D ambiguous. The CDR3 protein is CASSIGIGAFF. CDR3 in DNA: TGTGCCAGTAGTATCGGAATCGGAGCTTTCTTT.